These T cell receptor beta chains were read from a single sample in a study of TIL therapy for anti-PD-1-resistant metastatic lung cancer. TCRdb keeps only in-frame clones here, not all; method: immunoSEQ multiplex PCR. The sample comprises just under 60,000 clones, approximately 69% of which are singletons, and around 6.6% rests with the top ten. Specimen: blood, collected at baseline. Receptors originate from a person between 30 and 79 years old with non-small cell lung cancer. The CDR3 runs from the conserved cysteine through the conserved F or W. The listing skips clone size in some rows; elsewhere it reads once, few, many or a size class.

CDR3: CASSTLGGSAEETQYF
V: TRBV5-5
J: TRBJ2-5
size: -

CDR3: CASSFGQNQPQHF
V: TRBV2
J: TRBJ1-5
size: -

CDR3: CASRAGSGNTGELFF
V: TRBV28
J: TRBJ2-2
size: -

CDR3: CASSLLAGYEQYF
V: TRBV7-9
J: TRBJ2-7
size: -

CDR3: CSVVSVRQETQYF
V: TRBV29-1
J: TRBJ2-5
size: -

CDR3: CASSKGQSPNEKLFF
V: TRBV7-9
J: TRBJ1-4
size: -

CDR3: CASSLNPGTAWGYTF
V: TRBV7-3
J: TRBJ1-2
size: few

CDR3: CASSYWGQFYGYTF
V: TRBV7-9
J: TRBJ1-2
size: once

CDR3: CASSSKDSYNEQFF
V: TRBV5-4
J: TRBJ2-1
size: once

CDR3: CASSLDSRNTEAFF
V: TRBV5-1
J: TRBJ1-1
size: -

CDR3: CASSQVPSYPGELFF
V: TRBV4-1
J: TRBJ2-2
size: -

CDR3: CTSSLLQEGLSYEQYF
V: TRBV1
J: TRBJ2-7
size: -

CDR3: CASSPTGGGGGNTIYF
V: TRBV19
J: TRBJ1-3
size: -

CDR3: CAWSVRPGQGRAEQYF
V: TRBV30
J: TRBJ2-7
size: -

CDR3: CASSQEGVAANYGYTF
V: TRBV4-1
J: TRBJ1-2
size: -